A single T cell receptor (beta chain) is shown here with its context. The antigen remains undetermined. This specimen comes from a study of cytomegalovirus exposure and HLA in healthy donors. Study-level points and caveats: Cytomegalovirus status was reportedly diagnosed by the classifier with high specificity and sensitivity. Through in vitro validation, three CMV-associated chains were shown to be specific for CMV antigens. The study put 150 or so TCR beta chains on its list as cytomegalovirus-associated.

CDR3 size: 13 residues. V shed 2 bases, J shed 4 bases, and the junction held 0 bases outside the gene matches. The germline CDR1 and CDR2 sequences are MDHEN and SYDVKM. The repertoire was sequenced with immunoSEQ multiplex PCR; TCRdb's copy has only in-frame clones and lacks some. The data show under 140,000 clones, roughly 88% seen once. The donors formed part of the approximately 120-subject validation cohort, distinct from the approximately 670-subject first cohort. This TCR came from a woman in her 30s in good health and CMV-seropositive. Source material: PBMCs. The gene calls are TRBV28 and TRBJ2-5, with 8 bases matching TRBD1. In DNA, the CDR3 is TGTGCCAGCAGTTTACAGGGGGCAGAGACCCAGTACTTC. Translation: CASSLQGAETQYF.